The clone carrying this TCR beta chain was seen only a few times. V shed 0 bases and J shed 0 bases, with 12 bases lying between them. Germline-derived CDR1 and CDR2 are LGHNA and YSLEER. The CDR3 is 16 residues long. Authors' processing steps: Estimation of nucleated cell counts relied on the amplification of reference gene primers. Repertoires were generated with immunoSEQ multiplex PCR, while TCRdb's copy carries only in-frame clones and drops some. The V and J calls and the clone size are those of that table, but D and trimming were determined from the DNA. The table includes some 110,000 clones, approximately 80% detected once. The sample originates from a study of blood T cell repertoires in COVID-19.

The sample comprised peripheral blood. This receptor was taken from a woman in her 70s with acute or convalescent COVID-19. The chain links TRBV4-3 to TRBJ2-7; no clear D gene. CDR3 in DNA: TGCGCCAGCAGCCAAGATTTAACGGTGAGCTCCTACGAGCAGTACTTC. Protein: CASSQDLTVSSYEQYF.